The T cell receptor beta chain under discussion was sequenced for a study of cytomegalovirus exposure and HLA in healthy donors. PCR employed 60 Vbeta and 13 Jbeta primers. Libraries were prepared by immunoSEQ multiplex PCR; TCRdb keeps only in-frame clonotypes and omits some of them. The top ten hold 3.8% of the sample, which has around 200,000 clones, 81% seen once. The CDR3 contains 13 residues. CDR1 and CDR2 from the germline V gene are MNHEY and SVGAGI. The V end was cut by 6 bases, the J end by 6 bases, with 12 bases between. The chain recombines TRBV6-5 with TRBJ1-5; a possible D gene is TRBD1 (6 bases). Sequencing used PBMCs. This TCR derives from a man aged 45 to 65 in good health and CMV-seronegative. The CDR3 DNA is TGTGCCAGCAGAGGACAGAGGAGTCAGCCCCAGCATTTT. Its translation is CASRGQRSQPQHF.